These 18 T cell receptor beta chains were sequenced from one sample in a study of blood T cell repertoires in COVID-19 (dated by TCRdb to about 2020). Libraries were built with the immunoSEQ multiplex PCR assay. This immuneACCESS table, as held by TCRdb, lists in-frame sequences with V and J called but not all clones. Of the missing ones, under half trace to an unresolved V gene in checked studies; the others have no known cause. The sample includes 250,000 to 350,000 clones, with 75% to 95% observed a single time. The top ten clonotypes cover approximately 6.8% of the sample. The source material was peripheral blood. Receptor source: a woman aged 25 to 39 with COVID-19, enrolled during active disease.

The CDR3: CASIGRLAGSGTDTQYF. CDR3 in DNA: TGTGCCAGTATCGGGCGGCTAGCGGGAAGCGGCACAGATACGCAGTATTTT. The chain couples TRBV19 to TRBJ2-3, with 9 bases lining up with TRBD2. The germline V gene has CDR1 LNHDA and CDR2 SQIVND (reference sequence). Trimming cost V 7 bases and J 1 base; bases outside gene matches: 12. The CDR3 has 17 residues.

This clone was counted ten times or more. V usage is TRBV28 and J usage is TRBJ1-2; TRBD1 is a possible D gene (5 bases). Germline CDR1 and CDR2: MDHEN and SYDVKM. Trimming pared 2 bases from V and 10 bases from J, leaving 17 bases between. The CDR3 is 14 amino acids. CDR3 nucleotides: TGTGCCAGCAGTTTAGGGTGGAGGGGATTAAACTACACCTTC. It translates to CASSLGWRGLNYTF.

The chain carries TRBV28 and TRBJ1-4; 9 positions agree with TRBD1. There are 12 residues in the CDR3. With V trimmed by 8 bases and J by 8 bases, 3 bases remained unmatched. Germline V CDR1 and CDR2: MDHEN, SYDVKM. The CDR3 region has the DNA TGTGCCAGCTCTGGGACAGGGGAAAAACTGTTTTTT. It is translated as CASSGTGEKLFF.

This rearrangement joins TRBV11-2 to TRBJ2-5, with 9 bases aligning to TRBD2. The CDR3 contains 16 residues. The V and J ends lost 4 bases and 1 base, in that order; junction bases with no gene match: 7. Germline V gene sequence: CDR1 SGHAT, CDR2 FQNNGV. CDR3 protein: CASSSEGGLAQETQYF. The CDR3 DNA follows: TGTGCCAGCAGCTCCGAGGGGGGACTAGCCCAAGAGACCCAGTACTTC.

This clone was detected a few times. The rearrangement uses TRBV6-5 and TRBJ2-7, with D tentatively TRBD1 (6 bases). The germline CDR1 and CDR2 sequences are MNHEY and SVGAGI. V was cut by 6 bases and J by 6 bases, with 18 bases left in between. The CDR3 consists of 14 residues. CDR3 in amino acids: CASSTGTYLLEQYF. The DNA of the CDR3 is TGTGCCAGCAGCACAGGGACCTACCTCCTCGAGCAGTACTTC.

In the case of this clone: The sample holds other DNA sequences that translate to the same CDR3. This chain uses TRBV24-1 with TRBJ2-5, with TRBD2 identical over 12 bases. Germline V lookup: CDR1 KGHDR, CDR2 SFDVKD. The V segment lost 0 bases and the J segment 4 bases; nucleotides outside the gene matches: 2. This CDR3 spans 16 amino acids. The CDR3: CATSDLLAGGGETQYF. The CDR3 DNA reads as TGTGCCACCAGTGATTTGCTAGCGGGAGGGGGAGAGACCCAGTACTTC.

The gene calls are TRBV5-5 and TRBJ2-7; the match to TRBD2 covers 9 bases. The ends lost 4 bases at V and 3 bases at J; junction bases unmatched: 8. The CDR3 extends over 15 amino acids. The germline CDR1 and CDR2 sequences are SGHKS and YYEKEE (reference sequence). In DNA form, the CDR3 reads TGTGCCAGCAGCCGCGGGGGGGCGGAGCTCTACGAGCAGTACTTC. It translates to CASSRGGAELYEQYF. The variable domain in full, with the rest retrieved from reference TRBV5-5 and TRBJ2-7, is DAGVTQSPTHLIKTRGQQVTLRCSPISGHKSVSWYQQVLGQGPQFIFQYYEKEERGRGNFPDRFSARQFPNYSSELNVNALLLGDSALYLCASSRGGAELYEQYFGPGTRLTVT.

The chain recombines TRBV18 with TRBJ2-7, with TRBD2 identical over 7 bases. The V gene end was trimmed by 2 bases and the J gene end by 5 bases; junction bases not matched to a gene: 12. Looked up from germline, CDR1 is KGHSH and CDR2 is LQKENI. The CDR3 extends over 16 amino acids. The CDR3 bases are TGTGCCAGCTCACCAACGTTAGGGAGGGTTGGCGACGAGCAGTACTTC. Translated: CASSPTLGRVGDEQYF.

The chain employs TRBV6-2 or TRBV6-3 and TRBJ2-7, with 11 bases lining up with TRBD2. Unmatched junction bases numbered 14, after V lost 5 bases and J lost 2 bases. CDR3 size: 18 residues. Germline values: CDR1 MNHEY, CDR2 SVGEGT. The CDR3 bases are TGTGCCAGCAGTGCCGGGACTAGCGGAGCGGGGCCCACCTACGAGCAGTACTTC. It translates to CASSAGTSGAGPTYEQYF.

J is TRBJ2-2 and V is TRBV11-2; 8 bases fit TRBD1. V lost 5 bases, J lost 6 bases, and 8 bases stayed unmatched. CDR1 and CDR2 from the germline V gene are SGHAT and FQNNGV. The CDR3 is 15 residues long. The CDR3 DNA reads TGTGCCAGCAGCCCAGGACAGGGATGGCCCGGGGAGCTGTTTTTT. Encoded protein: CASSPGQGWPGELFF.

In its sample, this clone was seen once. J is TRBJ2-3 and V is TRBV10-2; 13 nucleotides agree with TRBD2. J gave up 6 bases and V 7 bases, and 4 bases lay outside the gene matches. CDR1 and CDR2 (germline): WSHSY, SAAADI. This CDR3 has 14 residues. Here the CDR3 reads CASKGLAGVDTQYF. CDR3 nucleotide sequence: TGCGCCAGCAAAGGACTAGCGGGAGTTGATACGCAGTATTTT.

The CDR3 DNA reads TGTGCCAGCAGTTACCGCGCTAGAGATGAGCAGTTCTTC. It encodes CASSYRARDEQFF. The chain combines TRBV6-6 with TRBJ2-1; unclear D gene. V dropped 2 bases and J dropped 8 bases, with 10 bases sitting between them. The CDR3 sequence is 13 residues long. Germline CDR1 is MNHNY and CDR2 is SVGAGI (reference sequence).

This rearrangement joins TRBV7-2 to TRBJ2-3; possibly TRBD2 for D (5 bases). The CDR3 length is 14 residues. Trimming took 1 base from V and 1 from J, leaving 6 bases between them. Germline V gene sequence: CDR1 SGHTA, CDR2 FQGNSA. CDR3 nucleotides: TGTGCCAGCAGCTTAGGAGCGGGCACAGATACGCAGTATTTT. This gives the protein CASSLGAGTDTQYF. Filled out from reference TRBV7-2 and TRBJ2-3, the complete variable domain reads GAGVSQSPSNKVTEKGKDVELRCDPISGHTALYWYRQSLGQGLEFLIYFQGNSAPDKSGLPSDRFSAERTGGSVSTLTIQRTQQEDSAVYLCASSLGAGTDTQYFGPGTRLTVL.

V and J are TRBV29-1 and TRBJ1-4; tentatively, D is TRBD1 (6 bases). Germline CDR1 is SQVTM and CDR2 is ANQGSEA. The CDR3 consists of 13 residues. V lost 7 bases to trimming and J lost 4 bases, with 13 bases between them. The CDR3: CSATGSGNEKLFF. The CDR3 DNA sequence: TGCAGCGCCACAGGGTCGGGTAATGAAAAACTGTTTTTT.

The CDR3, as DNA: TGTGCCAGCAGTAAGGGACAGGGGTTGAAAAGCAATCAGCCCCAGCATTTT. This gives the protein CASSKGQGLKSNQPQHF. V is TRBV2 and J is TRBJ1-5; 10 bases are a match to TRBD1. With V trimmed by 5 bases and J by 1 base, 8 bases remained unmatched. The germline V gene encodes CDR1 SNHLY and CDR2 FYNNEI. CDR3 length: 17 residues. Complete variable domain (other parts from reference TRBV2 and TRBJ1-5): EPEVTQTPSHQVTQMGQEVILRCVPISNHLYFYWYRQILGQKVEFLVSFYNNEISEKSEIFDDQFSVERPDGSNFTLKIRSTKLEDSAMYFCASSKGQGLKSNQPQHFGDGTRLSIL.

J is TRBJ1-6 and V is TRBV5-5; D call uncertain. The length of the CDR3 is 17 residues. The ends were cut back, 0 bases at V and 0 bases at J, with 10 bases in the middle. Germline V gene lookup returns CDR1 SGHKS and CDR2 YYEKEE (reference sequence). The DNA of the CDR3 is TGTGCCAGCAGCTTGGGGCTCGAAAGCTCCTATAATTCACCCCTCCACTTT. This sequence encodes CASSLGLESSYNSPLHF. Complete variable domain (other parts from reference TRBV5-5 and TRBJ1-6): DAGVTQSPTHLIKTRGQQVTLRCSPISGHKSVSWYQQVLGQGPQFIFQYYEKEERGRGNFPDRFSARQFPNYSSELNVNALLLGDSALYLCASSLGLESSYNSPLHFGNGTRLTVT.

The chain employs TRBV7-9 and TRBJ2-1; weak D call: TRBD2 (6 bases). Trimming shortened V by 5 bases and J by 12 bases, and 17 bases separated the two germline ends. CDR3 length equals 13 residues. Germline-derived CDR1 and CDR2 are SEHNR and FQNEAQ (reference sequence). CDR3 in amino acids: CASSEVVSGRQFF. The CDR3 DNA sequence: TGTGCCAGCAGCGAAGTTGTTAGCGGCCGGCAGTTCTTC.

This chain connects TRBV2 to TRBJ2-7; TRBD2 agrees at 10 bases. CDR1 and CDR2 (germline): SNHLY, FYNNEI. The V segment lost 3 bases and the J segment 6 bases; nucleotides outside the gene matches: 8. The CDR3 runs to 15 residues. CDR3 nucleotide sequence: TGTGCCAGCAGTGAGATTGCTAGCGGGAGAGGCGAGCAGTACTTC. Protein sequence: CASSEIASGRGEQYF. Combining the CDR3 with reference TRBV2 and TRBJ2-7 gives the whole variable domain EPEVTQTPSHQVTQMGQEVILRCVPISNHLYFYWYRQILGQKVEFLVSFYNNEISEKSEIFDDQFSVERPDGSNFTLKIRSTKLEDSAMYFCASSEIASGRGEQYFGPGTRLTVT.